One and the same sample provided the 23 T cell receptor beta chains below, sequenced in a study of breast tumors, draining lymph nodes, adjacent tissues. Samples came from axillary lymph nodes draining the breast cancer. TCRdb re-called the multiplex PCR reads through MiXCR, storing one row per CDR3 protein. The sample contains about 180,000 distinct CDR3 sequences, around a third of which appear only once. The sample consisted of axillary lymph node tissue. The receptors derive from a female donor with breast cancer. Some clones in this sample may be carry-over from other donors' samples.

Remarks on this clonotype: Just one base apart from a much larger clone, this may be a read error. The rearrangement joins TRBV12-3 or TRBV12-4 to TRBJ1-3, with D possibly matching TRBD1 (6 bases). V lost 7 bases to trimming and J lost 3 bases, with 16 bases between them. CDR3 size: 15 residues. The CDR3 loop is CASISGGGGGNTIYF. The CDR3 DNA sequence: TGTGCCAGCATCAGCGGGGGCGGCGGTGGAAACACCATATATTTT.

On this clonotype itself: This may be a read error, as it is one base from a much larger clone. V usage is TRBV4-1 and J usage is TRBJ2-7; TRBD2 agrees at 9 bases. Germline CDR1 and CDR2: MGHRA and YSYEKL. Losses at the gene ends were 1 base for V and 2 bases for J; bases not matched to a gene: 6. This CDR3 comprises 16 residues. In DNA form, the CDR3 reads TGCGCCAGCAGCCAAGTCCCTAGCGGGGCAGCCTACGAGCAGTACTTC. Its protein product is CASSQVPSGAAYEQYF.

As concerns this clonotype: A single base separates this from a much larger clone, so it may be a read error. The rearrangement joins TRBV20-1 to TRBJ2-2; TRBD2 is a possible D gene (7 bases). This CDR3 is 13 amino acids long. Germline CDR1 DFQATT, CDR2 SNEGSKA (reference sequence). CDR3: CSASGGGHGGLFF. DNA for the CDR3: TGCAGTGCAAGTGGGGGGGGGCACGGGGGGCTGTTTTTT.

This clonotype was detected ten times or more. This sequence joins TRBV5-8 and TRBJ2-2; TRBD1 matches 7 bases. V dropped 5 bases and J dropped 6; count of bases not matched to a gene: 7. In germline, CDR1 is SGHTS, CDR2 YDEGEE. The CDR3 has 14 residues. The CDR3 sequence: CASRKMQGAGELFF. The CDR3 bases are TGTGCCAGCAGGAAAATGCAGGGGGCCGGGGAGCTGTTTTTT.

This clonotype was counted ten times or more. This chain links TRBV6-6 with TRBJ1-2, with a possible D match to TRBD1 (6 bases). Between the trimmed V and J ends, which lost 6 bases and 4 bases, there was a span of 9 bases. Germline CDR1 MNHNY, CDR2 SVGAGI (reference sequence). The CDR3 spans 12 residues. Written as DNA, the CDR3 is TGTGCCAGCAGGACGGGGGCCTATGGCTACACCTTC. It codes for CASRTGAYGYTF.

This clonotype has ten or more counts. The chain combines TRBV7-2 with TRBJ1-2; TRBD1 agrees at 12 bases. The CDR3 loop spans 23 amino acids. Germline lookup yields CDR1 SGHTA and CDR2 FQGNSA. With V trimmed by 5 bases and J by 5 bases, 30 bases remained unmatched. CDR3 nucleotides: TGTGCCAGCAGCCCTTACGGCGAGTTAATATACGGGACAGGGGGCGAAGAGGGGTATGGCTACACCTTC. Translated, it gives CASSPYGELIYGTGGEEGYGYTF.

The chain recombines TRBV28 with TRBJ2-7; D not resolved. V lost 1 base to trimming and J lost 4 bases, with 5 bases between them. Germline V gene data show CDR1 as MDHEN and CDR2 as SYDVKM. This CDR3 has 12 residues. CDR3: CASSLLQYEQYF. DNA of the CDR3: TGTGCCAGCAGTTTATTGCAATACGAGCAGTACTTC. Full variable domain (missing parts from reference TRBV28 and TRBJ2-7): DVKVTQSSRYLVKRTGEKVFLECVQDMDHENMFWYRQDPGLGLRLIYFSYDVKMKEKGDIPEGYSVSREKKERFSLILESASTNQTSMYLCASSLLQYEQYFGPGTRLTVT.

The chain employs TRBV7-2 and TRBJ2-7; 10 positions agree with TRBD1. The junction had 7 bases not matched to a gene; V was cut back by 3 bases and J by 5 bases. The CDR3 sequence is 15 residues long. Germline lookup yields CDR1 SGHTA and CDR2 FQGNSA. CDR3 DNA: TGTGCCAGCAGCTTGGCGGGACAGGGGATCAACGAGCAGTACTTC. Residues: CASSLAGQGINEQYF.

Many counts were recorded for this clonotype. V and J are TRBV14 and TRBJ1-6; weak D call: TRBD1 (5 bases). Germline assignment: CDR1 SGHDN and CDR2 FVKESK. With 4 bases removed from V and 7 bases from J, the gap between germline ends came to 17 bases. This CDR3 contains 16 residues. CDR3 nucleotides: TGTGCCAGCAGCCTAATGCCGGGACCTGGGAATTCACCCCTCCACTTT. It encodes CASSLMPGPGNSPLHF.

The chain has TRBV4-1 and TRBJ2-6, with TRBD2 matching over 12 bases. V shed 4 bases and J 0 bases; nucleotides not matched to a gene: 7. Per the germline V gene, CDR1 is MGHRA and CDR2 is YSYEKL. The CDR3 has 19 amino acids. The CDR3 DNA follows: TGCGCCAGCAGCCCGGGACTAGCGGGTATAAGCTCTGGGGCCAACGTCCTGACTTTC. This encodes CASSPGLAGISSGANVLTF.

This clonotype appeared many times. The chain joins TRBV20-1 to TRBJ1-2, with a weak D call TRBD1 (5 bases). V was shortened by 7 bases and J by 3 bases, with 6 bases between the two germline ends. The germline gives CDR1 DFQATT, CDR2 SNEGSKA (reference sequence). The CDR3 contains 10 residues. This CDR3 is CSGGDYGYTF. The CDR3 nucleotides read TGCAGTGGGGGCGACTATGGCTACACCTTC.

This clonotype was found many times. The gene calls are TRBV5-5 and TRBJ1-3, with 8 bases fitting TRBD1. The germline gives CDR1 SGHKS, CDR2 YYEKEE (reference sequence). V trimming: 3 bases; J trimming: 4 bases; junction bases outside the gene matches: 3. The CDR3 spans 14 residues. DNA of the CDR3: TGTGCCAGCAGCTCCGACAGGGGAGGAAACACCATATATTTT. It encodes CASSSDRGGNTIYF.

At least ten counts were recorded for this clonotype. V and J are TRBV19 and TRBJ2-1, with 7 bases matching TRBD2. Germline V gene data show CDR1 as LNHDA and CDR2 as SQIVND (reference sequence). The CDR3 length is 12 residues. Trimming at V came to 1 base and at J to 15 bases, leaving 6 bases not matched to a gene. The CDR3 bases are TGTGCCAGTAGTATAGGCGGGAGCCCTCCGTTCTTC. Translated, it gives CASSIGGSPPFF.

The chain employs TRBV9 and TRBJ2-1, with 15 positions matching TRBD2. The V gene's germline CDR1 is SGDLS and CDR2 YYNGEE. This CDR3 has 17 residues. The junction had 8 bases not matched to a gene; V was cut back by 4 bases and J by 6 bases. The CDR3 sequence is CASSPPGTSGGTNEQFF. The CDR3 DNA sequence: TGTGCCAGCAGCCCACCCGGGACTAGCGGGGGGACCAATGAGCAGTTCTTC.

J is TRBJ2-5 and V is TRBV7-6; 12 nucleotides agree with TRBD1. The CDR3 contains 18 residues. The V gene end was trimmed by 4 bases and the J gene end by 5 bases; junction bases not matched to a gene: 14. The germline CDR1 and CDR2 sequences are SGHVS and FNYEAQ. CDR3 sequence reads: CASSSDSGTGGFAETQYF. The CDR3 DNA reads as TGTGCCAGCAGCTCGGACTCCGGGACAGGGGGCTTTGCGGAGACCCAGTACTTC. The whole variable domain, filled in from reference TRBV7-6 and TRBJ2-5, reads GAGVSQSPRYKVTKRGQDVALRCDPISGHVSLYWYRQALGQGPEFLTYFNYEAQQDKSGLPNDRFSAERPEGSISTLTIQRTEQRDSAMYRCASSSDSGTGGFAETQYFGPGTRLLVL.

The V gene is TRBV7-2, the J gene TRBJ2-5; possibly TRBD1 for D (6 bases). The CDR3 contains 18 residues. Germline V gene data show CDR1 as SGHTA and CDR2 as FQGNSA. The V end lost 5 bases, the J end lost 5 bases, and 27 bases lay between the germline ends. In DNA form, the CDR3 reads TGTGCCAGCAGCCCCCGACCCGTGTTGGACAGTGGAACGGAGACCCAGTACTTC. Protein sequence: CASSPRPVLDSGTETQYF.

The rearrangement uses TRBV29-1 and TRBJ2-5; possibly TRBD1 or TRBD2 for D (6 bases each). The V gene lost 0 bases and the J gene lost 0 bases, with 20 bases spanning the gap. Germline lookup yields CDR1 SQVTM and CDR2 ANQGSEA. The CDR3 covers 18 residues. The CDR3: CSVEDLGLGGRDQETQYF. CDR3 in DNA: TGCAGCGTTGAAGATCTTGGGCTCGGGGGCCGTGACCAAGAGACCCAGTACTTC.

This clonotype was recorded many times. The chain employs TRBV5-5 and TRBJ1-2; D perhaps matches TRBD1 (5 bases). Trimming removed 4 bases from V and 8 bases from J, with 15 bases in between. CDR1 SGHKS and CDR2 YYEKEE come from the germline V gene (reference sequence). This CDR3 region has 13 residues. The CDR3 DNA sequence: TGTGCCAGCAGCCCAGAAGGGGCGCAGGGCTACACCTTC. Translation gives CASSPEGAQGYTF.

This clonotype was observed at least ten times. V and J are TRBV4-2 and TRBJ2-7; D not resolved. Germline loops: CDR1 LGHNA, CDR2 YNFKEQ. Trimming cost V 0 bases and J 0 bases, with 6 bases left between them. This CDR3 spans 14 amino acids. CDR3 sequence reads: CASSQEATSYEQYF. The CDR3 coding sequence is TGTGCCAGCAGCCAAGAGGCCACCTCCTACGAGCAGTACTTC.

V gene TRBV4-2 combines with J gene TRBJ1-5, with TRBD1 identical over 7 bases. Germline V gene sequence: CDR1 LGHNA, CDR2 YNFKEQ. The CDR3 runs 19 residues. The V and J ends lost 4 bases and 0 bases, in that order; junction bases with no gene match: 15. CDR3: CASSRLYRLGGDSNQPQHF. In nucleotides, the CDR3 is TGTGCCAGCAGCCGATTATATAGGTTAGGGGGCGATAGCAATCAGCCCCAGCATTTT.

This clonotype has ten or more counts. The rearrangement uses TRBV9 and TRBJ2-7; D unclear. The CDR3 is 14 residues long. Germline-derived CDR1 and CDR2 are SGDLS and YYNGEE. Deletions cut 2 bases from V and 0 bases from J, with 9 bases between. CDR3 in amino acids: CASSVDGLSYEQYF. The DNA for the CDR3 is TGTGCCAGCAGCGTCGACGGCCTCTCCTACGAGCAGTACTTC.

This clonotype appeared many times. V and J are TRBV3-1 and TRBJ2-7, with D possibly TRBD2 on 5 matching bases. Per germline, CDR1 LGHDT and CDR2 YNNKEL (reference sequence). The V and J ends lost 5 bases and 3 bases respectively, with 8 bases between them. The CDR3 has 12 residues. CDR3 sequence: CASSDRGYEQYF. CDR3 DNA sequence: TGTGCCAGCAGCGACCGGGGCTACGAGCAGTACTTC.

J is TRBJ2-1 and V is TRBV27; 9 positions match TRBD2. Germline CDR1 is MNHEY and CDR2 is SMNVEV (reference sequence). The V gene end was trimmed by 3 bases and the J gene end by 6 bases; junction bases not matched to a gene: 6. This CDR3 region has 15 residues. The CDR3 loop is CASSFGGGGANEQFF. The CDR3 region has the DNA TGTGCCAGCAGTTTTGGCGGCGGGGGGGCCAATGAGCAGTTCTTC.